The 5 T cell receptor beta chains reported below all come from one sample, sequenced in a study of early T cells in non-severe SARS-CoV-2 infection. Via MiXCR, TCRdb re-called the 5' RACE reads, giving one row per CDR3 protein. The profile shows 65,000 to 70,000 distinct CDR3 sequences, 11% of them singletons. The sample comprised whole blood. Receptor source: an adult who was a healthcare worker with PCR-confirmed SARS-CoV-2 infection or an uninfected control (not recorded which).

CDR3 loop: CSARDLGEKLFF. CDR3 DNA: TGCAGTGCTAGAGATTTGGGTGAAAAACTGTTTTTT. V and J are TRBV20-1 and TRBJ1-4; no reliable D call. The CDR3 runs to 12 residues. V was shortened by 0 bases and J by 7 bases, with 6 bases between the two germline ends. In germline, CDR1 is DFQATT, CDR2 SNEGSKA (reference sequence).

This clonotype was detected many times. This rearrangement joins TRBV7-8 to TRBJ2-1, with D possibly being TRBD1 or TRBD2 (6 bases each). Looked up from germline, CDR1 is SGHVS and CDR2 is FQNEAQ. There are 16 residues in the CDR3. V was trimmed by 3 bases and J by 8 bases, leaving 20 bases between them. This CDR3 reads CASSFRRWGASDEQFF. Written as DNA, the CDR3 is TGTGCCAGCAGCTTTAGGAGATGGGGGGCTTCCGATGAGCAGTTCTTC.

This chain links TRBV4-2 with TRBJ2-1, with 13 positions matching TRBD2. Germline V CDR1 and CDR2: LGHNA, YNFKEQ. This CDR3 is 17 amino acids long. J was trimmed by 5 bases and V by 0 bases; bases with no gene match: 4. The CDR3 sequence is CASSQDPGLAGDNEQFF. The CDR3 DNA sequence: TGTGCCAGCAGCCAAGACCCCGGACTAGCGGGAGACAATGAGCAGTTCTTC.

A remark on this clonotype: A junction end diverges from the germline sequence, so it may reflect a read error. The chain links TRBV11-2 to TRBJ2-3; D is uncertain. Germline V gives CDR1 SGHAT, CDR2 FQNNGV. The CDR3 is 13 residues long. The CDR3 DNA reads as TGTGCCAGCGGCTTCCAGTATCGAGATACGCAGTATTTT. Translation: CASGFQYRDTQYF.

This clonotype was picked up many times. The chain recombines TRBV28 with TRBJ2-7; D could derive from TRBD1 or TRBD2 (6 bases each). Deletions cut 6 bases from V and 5 bases from J, with 20 bases between. The germline CDR1 and CDR2 sequences are MDHEN and SYDVKM. The CDR3 extends over 15 amino acids. In nucleotides, the CDR3 is TGTGCCAGCAGGGACTGGAGGGCAGGGGCGGACGAGCAGTACTTC. The encoded protein is CASRDWRAGADEQYF.